The 26 T cell receptor beta chains below all came from one sample that was sequenced in a study of radiation and T cells in renal cell carcinoma. The assay was immunoSEQ multiplex PCR, and TCRdb's table has in-frame clones only and misses some. The sample includes about 49,000 clones, 83% of them seen just once. The time point here: baseline pretreatment blood. Stated treatment: 15 Gy SBRT to primary tumor, nephrectomy 4 weeks later. Sample: blood, taken from a patient whose treatment included radiotherapy and nephrectomy. These receptors all stem from a woman aged 70 to 79 with renal cell carcinoma.

This clone was picked up a small number of times. This chain joins TRBV6-6 and TRBJ1-1, with a tentative D call TRBD1 (6 bases). Trimming took 6 bases from V and 2 from J, leaving 10 bases between them. Germline lookup yields CDR1 MNHNY and CDR2 SVGAGI (reference sequence). The CDR3 spans 13 residues. The CDR3 region has the DNA TGTGCCAGCAGACCGGACAGCAACACTGAAGCTTTCTTT. It codes for CASRPDSNTEAFF.

This clone was counted between two and nine times. The gene calls are TRBV12-5 and TRBJ2-2; D ambiguous. CDR1 and CDR2 from the germline V gene are LGHNT and FRNRAP. Trimming left V 4 bases short and J 3 bases short, with 9 bases between. The CDR3 runs 14 residues. The CDR3 region has the DNA TGTGCTAGTGGTTCACGCAGGTACACCGGGGAGCTGTTTTTT. The encoded protein is CASGSRRYTGELFF. Looking up the rest from reference TRBV12-5 and TRBJ2-2 gives the full variable domain: DARVTQTPRHKVTEMGQEVTMRCQPILGHNTVFWYRQTMMQGLELLAYFRNRAPLDDSGMPKDRFSAEMPDATLATLKIQPSEPRDSAVYFCASGSRRYTGELFFGEGSRLTVL.

The V and J genes are TRBV9 and TRBJ1-1; no definite D call. Germline assignment: CDR1 SGDLS and CDR2 YYNGEE. There are 13 residues in the CDR3. V shed 4 bases and J shed 6 bases, with 13 bases lying between them. The CDR3 here is CASSQQPVAEAFF. The CDR3 coding sequence is TGTGCCAGCAGCCAACAGCCGGTCGCTGAAGCTTTCTTT.

This clone was counted once. This rearrangement joins TRBV2 to TRBJ2-5; D not resolved. The CDR3 has 13 amino acids. Trimming took 2 bases from V and 5 from J, leaving 9 bases between them. In germline, CDR1 is SNHLY, CDR2 FYNNEI. CDR3: CASSEQDLETQYF. For the CDR3, the DNA is TGTGCCAGCAGTGAACAGGATCTGGAGACCCAGTACTTC.

This sequence joins TRBV2 and TRBJ2-3, with 13 bases matching TRBD2. Germline-derived CDR1 and CDR2 are SNHLY and FYNNEI. J was trimmed by 6 bases and V by 8 bases; bases with no gene match: 5. The CDR3 loop spans 14 amino acids. The CDR3 reads CASGTSGMEDTQYF. Here the CDR3 DNA reads TGTGCCAGCGGGACTAGCGGGATGGAGGATACGCAGTATTTT.

The J gene is TRBJ2-2, the V gene TRBV9, with TRBD2 matching over 10 bases. Per germline, CDR1 SGDLS and CDR2 YYNGEE. V lost 4 bases, J lost 7 bases, and 10 bases stayed unmatched. There are 16 residues in the CDR3. In DNA form, the CDR3 reads TGTGCCAGCAGCCTTGGGGCTAGCGGGAGTAGCGGGGAGCTGTTTTTT. This codes for CASSLGASGSSGELFF.

This rearrangement joins TRBV19 to TRBJ2-7; TRBD1 is a possible D gene (5 bases). CDR3 size: 13 residues. In germline, CDR1 is LNHDA, CDR2 SQIVND (reference sequence). V dropped 4 bases and J dropped 7 bases, with 14 bases sitting between them. The CDR3 region is CASSTQGTREQYF. The CDR3 DNA follows: TGTGCCAGTAGTACCCAGGGAACTCGAGAGCAGTACTTC.

This sequence joins TRBV10-1 and TRBJ2-2, with 7 bases matching TRBD1. In germline, CDR1 is WNHNN, CDR2 SYGVQD (reference sequence). The J segment lost 5 bases and the V segment lost 4 bases, leaving 4 bases of the junction unmatched. There are 14 residues in the CDR3. For the CDR3, the DNA is TGCGCCAGCAGTGCAAAGGGGGCTACCGGGGAGCTGTTTTTT. Protein product: CASSAKGATGELFF.

The chain carries TRBV5-1 and TRBJ2-5, with TRBD1 matching over 7 bases. CDR3 length: 15 amino acids. Per germline, CDR1 SGHRS and CDR2 YFSETQ. Trimming removed 0 bases from V and 2 bases from J; junction bases left unmatched: 4. The CDR3 nucleotides read TGCGCCAGCAGCTTGGTGGGGGACAGACAAGAGACCCAGTACTTC. Its translation is CASSLVGDRQETQYF.

This clone was detected only once. The rearrangement links TRBV2 to TRBJ2-1; D remains unclear. In germline, CDR1 is SNHLY, CDR2 FYNNEI. CDR3 length: 11 amino acids. Between the trimmed V and J ends, which lost 5 bases and 6 bases, there was a span of 5 bases. For the CDR3, the DNA is TGTGCCAGCAGTCTAATCAATGAGCAGTTCTTC. It is translated as CASSLINEQFF.

This chain links TRBV6-5 with TRBJ2-2, with a tentative D call TRBD1 (6 bases). Trimming pared 6 bases from V and 1 base from J, leaving 6 bases between. The CDR3 runs to 13 residues. Germline loops: CDR1 MNHEY, CDR2 SVGAGI. CDR3 sequence: CASRTGNTGELFF. CDR3 bases: TGTGCCAGCAGGACAGGGAACACCGGGGAGCTGTTTTTT.

This sequence joins TRBV7-2 and TRBJ2-1; the match to TRBD2 covers 15 bases. This CDR3 spans 17 amino acids. The germline V gene has CDR1 SGHTA and CDR2 FQGNSA. V gave up 5 bases and J gave up 3 bases; unmatched junction bases: 5. The CDR3 DNA reads as TGTGCCAGCAGCCCTAGGGGACTAGCGGGAGGCTACAATGAGCAGTTCTTC. It codes for CASSPRGLAGGYNEQFF.

This rearrangement joins TRBV15 to TRBJ1-2; 8 nucleotides line up with TRBD1. Losses at the gene ends were 5 bases for V and 4 bases for J; bases not matched to a gene: 9. Looked up from germline, CDR1 is LNHNV and CDR2 is YYDKDF (reference sequence). The CDR3 is made up of 15 amino acids. CDR3 sequence: CATSLTGVGTYGYTF. As DNA, the CDR3 is TGTGCCACCAGCTTGACAGGGGTGGGAACCTATGGCTACACCTTC. Filled out from reference TRBV15 and TRBJ1-2, the complete variable domain reads DAMVIQNPRYQVTQFGKPVTLSCSQTLNHNVMYWYQQKSSQAPKLLFHYYDKDFNNEADTPDNFQSRRPNTSFCFLDIRSPGLGDTAMYLCATSLTGVGTYGYTFGSGTRLTVV.

This chain connects TRBV30 to TRBJ1-2; D remains unclear. This CDR3 comprises 14 residues. In germline, CDR1 is GTSNPN, CDR2 SVGIG (reference sequence). Trimming took 3 bases from V and 2 from J, leaving 13 bases between them. DNA for the CDR3: TGTGCCTGGAGCCCCGGACGGATCAACTATGGCTACACCTTC. Its translation is CAWSPGRINYGYTF.

The rearrangement uses TRBV9 and TRBJ2-3; possible D gene TRBD1, 5 bases. Germline V gene lookup returns CDR1 SGDLS and CDR2 YYNGEE. CDR3 length: 15 amino acids. Trimming removed 0 bases at V and 5 bases at J, with 13 bases between. In DNA form, the CDR3 reads TGTGCCAGCAGCGTAGAAAGTAGGGGCAGAGATACGCAGTATTTT. Its translation is CASSVESRGRDTQYF. Full variable domain (rest looked up from reference TRBV9 and TRBJ2-3): DSGVTQTPKHLITATGQRVTLRCSPRSGDLSVYWYQQSLDQGLQFLIQYYNGEERAKGNILERFSAQQFPDLHSELNLSSLELGDSALYFCASSVESRGRDTQYFGPGTRLTVL.

The chain recombines TRBV9 with TRBJ1-1, with TRBD1 as a possible D gene (5 bases). Between the trimmed V and J ends, which lost 4 bases and 3 bases, there was a span of 13 bases. The CDR3 runs 14 residues. Germline V gene lookup returns CDR1 SGDLS and CDR2 YYNGEE. CDR3 protein: CASSSGRGDTEAFF. In nucleotides, the CDR3 is TGTGCCAGCAGCTCCGGTAGAGGGGACACTGAAGCTTTCTTT. Full variable domain (rest looked up from reference TRBV9 and TRBJ1-1): DSGVTQTPKHLITATGQRVTLRCSPRSGDLSVYWYQQSLDQGLQFLIQYYNGEERAKGNILERFSAQQFPDLHSELNLSSLELGDSALYFCASSSGRGDTEAFFGQGTRLTVV.

The V call is TRBV5-4, the J call TRBJ2-2, with 12 bases fitting TRBD2. Germline V CDR1 and CDR2: SGHNT, YYREEE (reference sequence). V lost 1 base and J lost 4; bases outside the gene matches: 5. CDR3 size: 17 residues. CDR3 nucleotide sequence: TGTGCCAGCAGCTTGAGACTAGCGGGAGAACTCACCGGGGAGCTGTTTTTT. As protein: CASSLRLAGELTGELFF.

This clone was found a few times. The chain couples TRBV11-2 to TRBJ2-2, with D perhaps being TRBD1 or TRBD2 (6 bases each). This CDR3 is built from 14 residues. Germline V lookup: CDR1 SGHAT, CDR2 FQNNGV. Between the trimmed V and J ends, which lost 7 bases and 2 bases, there was a span of 11 bases. The CDR3 region is CASKGGINTGELFF. Here the CDR3 DNA reads TGTGCCAGCAAAGGGGGGATTAACACCGGGGAGCTGTTTTTT.

The chain links TRBV28 to TRBJ2-3; 10 bases align to TRBD2. V was pared by 2 bases and J by 2 bases, with 4 bases of the junction left unmatched. Germline assignment: CDR1 MDHEN and CDR2 SYDVKM. The CDR3 extends over 16 amino acids. The chain's CDR3 is CASSLRSGGATDTQYF. CDR3 coding DNA: TGTGCCAGCAGTTTACGCAGCGGGGGGGCCACAGATACGCAGTATTTT.

This clone has more than one count but fewer than ten. The chain carries TRBV11-2 and TRBJ2-5; TRBD2 is a possible D gene (5 bases). The CDR3 is 14 amino acids. Germline-derived CDR1 and CDR2 are SGHAT and FQNNGV. V dropped 6 bases and J dropped 0 bases, with 11 bases sitting between them. CDR3 region: CASSPRENQETQYF. The CDR3 coding sequence is TGTGCCAGCAGTCCCCGGGAAAACCAAGAGACCCAGTACTTC.

The V call is TRBV7-2, the J call TRBJ2-5; 9 bases line up with TRBD2. The V gene's germline CDR1 is SGHTA and CDR2 FQGNSA. This CDR3 has 16 residues. V dropped 5 bases and J dropped 3; count of bases not matched to a gene: 10. DNA for the CDR3: TGTGCCAGCAGCCTCTCGAGGCTAGCGGGGAAAGAGACCCAGTACTTC. This sequence encodes CASSLSRLAGKETQYF.

In DNA, the CDR3 is TGTGCCAGCTCTCAAAGCCCCGCTAGCGGGGGCTACGAGCAGTACTTC. Translation: CASSQSPASGGYEQYF. V gene TRBV18 combines with J gene TRBJ2-7, with 10 bases identical to TRBD2. Per the germline V gene, CDR1 is KGHSH and CDR2 is LQKENI. V shed 6 bases, J shed 3 bases, and the junction held 11 bases outside the gene matches. The CDR3 runs 16 residues.

For this clone: Sequence at one end of the junction differs from germline and may be a read error. This sample includes further DNA sequences coding for the same CDR3. This chain uses TRBV7-2 with TRBJ2-6; 7 nucleotides line up with TRBD2. This CDR3 comprises 16 residues. Looked up from germline, CDR1 is SGHTA and CDR2 is FQGNSA. This CDR3 reads CASSLAGRSGANVLTF. CDR3 nucleotides: TGTGCCAGCAGTTTAGCGGGCCGCTCTGGGGCCAACGTCCTGACTTTC.

This clone was found a few times. The rearrangement uses TRBV7-2 and TRBJ2-1, with no clear D. Trimming pared 4 bases from V and 11 bases from J, leaving 15 bases between. This CDR3 is 13 amino acids long. The germline CDR1 and CDR2 sequences are SGHTA and FQGNSA. CDR3 region: CASSSQYLNKQFF. CDR3 DNA: TGTGCCAGCAGCTCCCAGTATCTCAACAAGCAGTTCTTC.

This clone was seen once. The rearrangement links TRBV6-1 to TRBJ1-1; D unclear. Germline values: CDR1 MNHNS, CDR2 SASEGT. Trimming shortened V by 4 bases and J by 6 bases, and 9 bases separated the two germline ends. The CDR3 runs to 12 residues. In DNA form, the CDR3 reads TGTGCCAGCAGTGTAATGAGGGCTGAAGCTTTCTTT. Amino acid sequence: CASSVMRAEAFF.

The chain has TRBV7-9 and TRBJ2-1; 7 nucleotides line up with TRBD2. The CDR3 loop spans 13 amino acids. With V trimmed by 5 bases and J by 3 bases, 1 base remained unmatched. CDR1 is SEHNR and CDR2 is FQNEAQ in the germline V gene (reference sequence). CDR3 nucleotides: TGTGCCAGCAGCGGGACTAACTACAATGAGCAGTTCTTC. Protein product: CASSGTNYNEQFF.